Below, 18 T cell receptor beta chains from the same sample are listed, as sequenced in a study of OX40 agonist ivuxolimab in advanced cancers. Libraries were prepared by immunoSEQ multiplex PCR; TCRdb keeps only in-frame clonotypes and omits some of them. The sample yields about 81,000 clones, around nine tenths seen once. This material consisted of CD4+ or CD8+ T cells sorted from blood, taken in a trial of the OX40 agonist ivuxolimab. The origin of the receptors is an adult with an advanced solid tumor such as melanoma, head and neck, liver or kidney cancer.

The chain recombines TRBV18 with TRBJ1-2, with D maybe TRBD1 (6 bases). Germline V gene data show CDR1 as KGHSH and CDR2 as LQKENI. V was clipped by 3 bases and J by 5 bases, with 13 bases between them. The CDR3 covers 14 residues. The CDR3 region is CASSPRGEGYGYTF. DNA of the CDR3: TGTGCCAGCTCACCCAGGGGCGAAGGGTATGGCTACACCTTC. Variable domain in full (rest from reference TRBV18 and TRBJ1-2): NAGVMQNPRHLVRRRGQEARLRCSPMKGHSHVYWYRQLPEEGLKFMVYLQKENIIDESGMPKERFSAEFPKEGPSILRIQQVVRGDSAAYFCASSPRGEGYGYTFGSGTRLTVV.

V and J are TRBV2 and TRBJ1-2; 9 bases fit TRBD1. The germline V gene encodes CDR1 SNHLY and CDR2 FYNNEI. V lost 6 bases, J lost 8 bases, and 10 bases stayed unmatched. The CDR3 runs 14 residues. Here the CDR3 DNA reads TGTGCCAGCAGCCTGGGACAGGGTGGATTAGGCTACACCTTC. Amino acids: CASSLGQGGLGYTF.

The genes are TRBV5-4 and TRBJ2-3; 10 bases agree with TRBD1. The V gene's germline CDR1 is SGHNT and CDR2 YYREEE (reference sequence). This CDR3 region has 15 residues. V lost 3 bases to trimming and J lost 1 base; unmatched junction nucleotides: 2. The CDR3 DNA sequence: TGTGCCAGCAGCTCCGGGACAGGGGGCACAGATACGCAGTATTTT. This sequence encodes CASSSGTGGTDTQYF.

The V and J genes are TRBV15 and TRBJ2-1; 13 bases match TRBD2. Germline V gene lookup returns CDR1 LNHNV and CDR2 YYDKDF (reference sequence). V was pared by 7 bases and J by 0 bases, with 9 bases of the junction left unmatched. This CDR3 region has 18 residues. The CDR3 DNA sequence: TGTGCCACCATGGGACTAGCGGGGTTTCCCAGCTCCTACAATGAGCAGTTCTTC. It encodes CATMGLAGFPSSYNEQFF.

This chain uses TRBV7-6 with TRBJ2-1; 8 nucleotides line up with TRBD1. Germline assignment: CDR1 SGHVS and CDR2 FNYEAQ. This CDR3 is 13 amino acids long. V lost 8 bases and J lost 9; bases outside the gene matches: 9. The chain's CDR3 is CASLLGQGSEQFF. In DNA, the CDR3 is TGTGCCAGCTTACTCGGACAGGGCAGTGAGCAGTTCTTC.

The chain has TRBV5-1 and TRBJ2-5; maybe TRBD2 (5 bases). Trimming stripped 2 bases from V and 5 bases from J, with 13 bases between. Germline V gene sequence: CDR1 SGHRS, CDR2 YFSETQ. This CDR3 contains 14 residues. CDR3 sequence: CASSLHGVAETQYF. The CDR3 DNA reads as TGCGCCAGCAGCTTACACGGGGTGGCGGAGACCCAGTACTTC.

There are a few counts of this clone. The CDR3 ends on some other residue instead of the conserved phenylalanine or tryptophan, so this is likely a read error. The V and J genes are TRBV6-1 and TRBJ1-6; D gene ambiguous. From germline, CDR1 is MNHNS and CDR2 SASEGT. The CDR3 is 16 residues long. With 4 bases removed from V and 2 bases from J, the gap between germline ends came to 12 bases. In DNA, the CDR3 is TGTGCCAGCAGTGTGGTCCACCTAGCCTATAATTCACCCCTCCACCTT. It encodes CASSVVHLAYNSPLHL.

V gene TRBV6-5 combines with J gene TRBJ1-4; D remains ambiguous. Per germline, CDR1 MNHEY and CDR2 SVGAGI. The ends were cut back, 0 bases at V and 3 bases at J, with 8 bases in the middle. The length of the CDR3 is 15 residues. The CDR3 nucleotides are TGTGCCAGCAGTTACTCGGTGGTCGCTAATGAAAAACTGTTTTTT. Translating gives CASSYSVVANEKLFF.

The chain joins TRBV5-4 to TRBJ1-2; D is perhaps TRBD1 (6 bases). V shed 1 base and J shed 8 bases, with 12 bases lying between them. This CDR3 is built from 13 residues. Germline values: CDR1 SGHNT, CDR2 YYREEE (reference sequence). The CDR3 reads CASSLLGAKGYTF. CDR3 DNA sequence: TGTGCCAGCAGCTTGTTGGGGGCTAAGGGCTACACCTTC.

The chain has TRBV4-1 and TRBJ1-1, with D perhaps TRBD1 (6 bases). The germline gives CDR1 MGHRA, CDR2 YSYEKL. This CDR3 spans 18 amino acids. The V end was cut by 1 base, the J end by 5 bases, with 23 bases between. In nucleotides, the CDR3 is TGCGCCAGCAGCCAAGTCGTTAATGGGGGCGTAAAAGGGACTGAAGCTTTCTTT. The encoded protein is CASSQVVNGGVKGTEAFF.

The genes are TRBV19 and TRBJ2-7; 7 bases are shared with TRBD1. Looked up from germline, CDR1 is LNHDA and CDR2 is SQIVND (reference sequence). Unmatched junction bases numbered 17, after V lost 4 bases and J lost 2 bases. CDR3 length equals 18 residues. CDR3 region: CASSKSGTWDRATYEQYF. For the CDR3, the DNA is TGTGCCAGTAGTAAATCAGGGACGTGGGACAGAGCTACCTACGAGCAGTACTTC.

The V call is TRBV10-3, the J call TRBJ1-4; D gene unclear. Trimming left V 6 bases short and J 8 bases short, with 10 bases between. From germline, CDR1 is ENHRY and CDR2 SYGVKD. The length of the CDR3 is 12 residues. In DNA, the CDR3 is TGTGCCATCAGCCGACCAGGAGAAAAACTGTTTTTT. This encodes CAISRPGEKLFF.

The gene calls are TRBV28 and TRBJ1-1; 7 bases match TRBD1. Germline lookup yields CDR1 MDHEN and CDR2 SYDVKM. V shed 5 bases, J shed 11 bases, and the junction held 14 bases outside the gene matches. The CDR3 spans 14 residues. The CDR3 nucleotides are TGTGCCAGCAGTCCCGACGACAGGGTAGGAAAGGCTTTCTTT. It encodes CASSPDDRVGKAFF.

CDR3 bases: TGTGCCAGCTCACGGGGGGGGAACACTGAAGCTTTCTTT. It translates to CASSRGGNTEAFF. This chain uses TRBV18 with TRBJ1-1, with D maybe TRBD1 (5 bases). Trimming shortened V by 4 bases and J by 1 base, and 7 bases separated the two germline ends. Per the germline V gene, CDR1 is KGHSH and CDR2 is LQKENI. This CDR3 spans 13 amino acids. The full variable domain, with the rest looked up from reference TRBV18 and TRBJ1-1, is NAGVMQNPRHLVRRRGQEARLRCSPMKGHSHVYWYRQLPEEGLKFMVYLQKENIIDESGMPKERFSAEFPKEGPSILRIQQVVRGDSAAYFCASSRGGNTEAFFGQGTRLTVV.

The genes are TRBV2 and TRBJ2-7; D is unresolved. Trimming removed 4 bases at V and 4 bases at J, with 5 bases between. Germline values: CDR1 SNHLY, CDR2 FYNNEI. The CDR3 contains 11 residues. CDR3 bases: TGTGCCAGCAGTGGAACATACGAGCAGTACTTC. Its translation: CASSGTYEQYF.

J is TRBJ1-1 and V is TRBV7-2; D gene unclear. Per the germline V gene, CDR1 is SGHTA and CDR2 is FQGNSA. The CDR3 is 13 amino acids. Between the trimmed V and J ends, which lost 8 bases and 2 bases, there was a span of 12 bases. CDR3 region: CASGVFDNTEAFF. CDR3 nucleotides: TGTGCCAGCGGGGTGTTTGATAACACTGAAGCTTTCTTT.

The chain uses TRBV7-2 and TRBJ2-3; the D gene could be TRBD1 or TRBD2 (5 bases each). Trimming took off 2 bases at V and 6 bases at J, with 18 bases between the two ends. CDR3 size: 16 residues. CDR1 and CDR2 from the germline V gene are SGHTA and FQGNSA. The CDR3 here is CASSLIGATLGDTQYF. CDR3 in DNA: TGTGCCAGCAGCTTAATCGGGGCGACTCTAGGGGATACGCAGTATTTT.

This clone was counted many times. The chain uses TRBV5-4 and TRBJ2-7; D is ambiguous. V was shortened by 4 bases and J by 4 bases, with 18 bases between the two germline ends. CDR1 SGHNT and CDR2 YYREEE come from the germline V gene (reference sequence). CDR3 length: 15 residues. The CDR3 reads CASSIPDVNTYEQYF. The CDR3 nucleotides read TGTGCCAGCAGCATCCCGGACGTGAATACATACGAGCAGTACTTC. The whole variable domain, remainder taken from reference TRBV5-4 and TRBJ2-7, is ETGVTQSPTHLIKTRGQQVTLRCSSQSGHNTVSWYQQALGQGPQFIFQYYREEENGRGNFPPRFSGLQFPNYSSELNVNALELDDSALYLCASSIPDVNTYEQYFGPGTRLTVT.